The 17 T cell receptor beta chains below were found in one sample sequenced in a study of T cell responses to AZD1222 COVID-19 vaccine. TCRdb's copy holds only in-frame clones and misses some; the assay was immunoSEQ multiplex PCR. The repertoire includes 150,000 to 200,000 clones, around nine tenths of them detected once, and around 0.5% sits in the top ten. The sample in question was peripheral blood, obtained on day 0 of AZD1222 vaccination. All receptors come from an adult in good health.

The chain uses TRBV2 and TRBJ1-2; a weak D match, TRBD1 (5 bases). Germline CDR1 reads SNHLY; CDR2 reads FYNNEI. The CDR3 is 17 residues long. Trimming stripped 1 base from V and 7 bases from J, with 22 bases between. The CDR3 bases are TGTGCCAGCAGTGAAGTAGAATCGTACGGGGAAAGGGGTGGCTACACCTTC. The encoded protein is CASSEVESYGERGGYTF. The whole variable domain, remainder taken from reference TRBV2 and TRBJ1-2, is EPEVTQTPSHQVTQMGQEVILRCVPISNHLYFYWYRQILGQKVEFLVSFYNNEISEKSEIFDDQFSVERPDGSNFTLKIRSTKLEDSAMYFCASSEVESYGERGGYTFGSGTRLTVV.

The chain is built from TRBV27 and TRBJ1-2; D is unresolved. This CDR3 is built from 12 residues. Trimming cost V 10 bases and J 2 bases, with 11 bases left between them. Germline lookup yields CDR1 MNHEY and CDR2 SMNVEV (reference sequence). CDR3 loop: CATQTGNYGYTF. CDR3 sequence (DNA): TGTGCCACCCAGACGGGGAACTATGGCTACACCTTC.

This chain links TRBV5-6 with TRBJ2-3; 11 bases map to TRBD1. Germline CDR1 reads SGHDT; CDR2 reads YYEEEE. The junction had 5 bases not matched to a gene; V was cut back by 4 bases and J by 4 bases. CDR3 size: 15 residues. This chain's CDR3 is CASSQDRGPSDTQYF. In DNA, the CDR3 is TGTGCCAGCAGCCAGGACAGGGGGCCTTCAGATACGCAGTATTTT.

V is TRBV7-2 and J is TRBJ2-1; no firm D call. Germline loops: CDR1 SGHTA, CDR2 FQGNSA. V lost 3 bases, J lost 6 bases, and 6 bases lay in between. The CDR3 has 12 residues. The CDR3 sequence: CASSFAGNEQFF. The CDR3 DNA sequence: TGTGCCAGCAGCTTTGCCGGCAATGAGCAGTTCTTC.

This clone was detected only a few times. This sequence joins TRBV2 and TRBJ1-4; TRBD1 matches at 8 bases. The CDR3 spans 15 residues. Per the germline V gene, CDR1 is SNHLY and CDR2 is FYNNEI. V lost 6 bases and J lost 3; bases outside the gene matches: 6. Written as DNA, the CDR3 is TGTGCCAGCAGGCAACAGGGGGGTCCTAATGAAAAACTGTTTTTT. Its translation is CASRQQGGPNEKLFF.

CDR3 nucleotides: TGTGCCAGCAGCTATATACCGGGACAGGCGAACACCGGGGAGCTGTTTTTT. Residues: CASSYIPGQANTGELFF. The J gene is TRBJ2-2, the V gene TRBV5-4, with 8 bases fitting TRBD1. This CDR3 is 17 amino acids long. The V gene's germline CDR1 is SGHNT and CDR2 YYREEE (reference sequence). Trimming at V came to 3 bases and at J to 0 bases, leaving 7 bases not matched to a gene.

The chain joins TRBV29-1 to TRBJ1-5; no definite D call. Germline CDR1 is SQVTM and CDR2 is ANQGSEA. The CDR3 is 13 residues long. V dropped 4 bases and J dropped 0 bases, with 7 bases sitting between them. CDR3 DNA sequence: TGCAGCGTTGCCGAAAATAGCAATCAGCCCCAGCATTTT. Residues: CSVAENSNQPQHF.

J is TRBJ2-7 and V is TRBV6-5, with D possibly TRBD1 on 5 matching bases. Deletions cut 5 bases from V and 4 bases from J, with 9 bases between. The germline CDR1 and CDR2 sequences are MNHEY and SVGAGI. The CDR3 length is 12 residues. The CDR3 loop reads CASSMGPYEQYF. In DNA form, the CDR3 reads TGTGCCAGCAGTATGGGGCCTTACGAGCAGTACTTC.

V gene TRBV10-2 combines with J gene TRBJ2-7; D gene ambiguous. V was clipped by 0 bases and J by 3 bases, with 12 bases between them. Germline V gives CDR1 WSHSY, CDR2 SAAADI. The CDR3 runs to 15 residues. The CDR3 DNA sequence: TGCGCCAGCAGTGAGTCGCACCAGGCCAACTACGAGCAGTACTTC. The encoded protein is CASSESHQANYEQYF.

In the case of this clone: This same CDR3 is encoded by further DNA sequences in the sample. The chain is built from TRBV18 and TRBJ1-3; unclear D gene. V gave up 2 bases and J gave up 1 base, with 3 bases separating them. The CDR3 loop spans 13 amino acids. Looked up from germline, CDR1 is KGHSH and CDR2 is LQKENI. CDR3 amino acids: CASSPSSGNTIYF. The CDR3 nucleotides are TGTGCCAGCTCACCATCTTCTGGAAACACCATATATTTT.

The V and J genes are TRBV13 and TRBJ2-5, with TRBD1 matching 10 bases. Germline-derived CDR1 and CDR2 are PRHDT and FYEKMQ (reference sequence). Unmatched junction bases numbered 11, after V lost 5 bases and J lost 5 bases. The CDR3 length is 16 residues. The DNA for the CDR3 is TGTGCCAGCAGCCCCCCAACGACAGGGGGCGTTGAGACCCAGTACTTC. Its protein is CASSPPTTGGVETQYF. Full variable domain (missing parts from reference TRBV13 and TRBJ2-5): AAGVIQSPRHLIKEKRETATLKCYPIPRHDTVYWYQQGPGQDPQFLISFYEKMQSDKGSIPDRFSAQQFSDYHSELNMSSLELGDSALYFCASSPPTTGGVETQYFGPGTRLLVL.

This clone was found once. CDR3 bases: TGTGCCAGCAGCTCGCGGTATATAACCGGGGAGCTGTTTTTT. It is translated as CASSSRYITGELFF. The chain combines TRBV14 with TRBJ2-2; D is unresolved. Germline V CDR1 and CDR2: SGHDN, FVKESK. With 5 bases removed from V and 5 bases from J, the gap between germline ends came to 12 bases. CDR3 length: 14 residues.

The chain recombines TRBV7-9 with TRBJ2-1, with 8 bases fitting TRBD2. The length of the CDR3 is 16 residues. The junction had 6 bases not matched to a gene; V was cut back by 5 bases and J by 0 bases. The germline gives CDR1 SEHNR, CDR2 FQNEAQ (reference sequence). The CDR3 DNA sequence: TGTGCCAGCAGCCCGGGAGGGGGTTACTCCTACAATGAGCAGTTCTTC. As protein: CASSPGGGYSYNEQFF.

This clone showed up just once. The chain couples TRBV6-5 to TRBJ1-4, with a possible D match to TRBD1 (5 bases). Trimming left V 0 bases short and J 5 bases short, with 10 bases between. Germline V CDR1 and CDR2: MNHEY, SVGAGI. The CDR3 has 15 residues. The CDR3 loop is CASSYSPRANEKLFF. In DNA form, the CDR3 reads TGTGCCAGCAGTTACTCGCCCAGGGCAAATGAAAAACTGTTTTTT.

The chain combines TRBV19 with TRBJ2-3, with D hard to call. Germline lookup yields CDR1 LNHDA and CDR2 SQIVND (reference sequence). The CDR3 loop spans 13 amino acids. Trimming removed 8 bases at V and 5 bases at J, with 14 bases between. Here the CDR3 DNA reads TGTGCCAGTTCGCTTGTTGGAAAAGATACGCAGTATTTT. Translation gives CASSLVGKDTQYF.

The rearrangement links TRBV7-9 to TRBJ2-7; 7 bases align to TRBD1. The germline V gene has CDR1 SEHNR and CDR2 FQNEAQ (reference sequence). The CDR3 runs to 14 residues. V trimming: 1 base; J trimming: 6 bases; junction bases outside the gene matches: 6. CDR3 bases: TGTGCCAGCAGCTTAGGGGCCAGGGGGTTCGAGCAGTACTTC. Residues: CASSLGARGFEQYF.

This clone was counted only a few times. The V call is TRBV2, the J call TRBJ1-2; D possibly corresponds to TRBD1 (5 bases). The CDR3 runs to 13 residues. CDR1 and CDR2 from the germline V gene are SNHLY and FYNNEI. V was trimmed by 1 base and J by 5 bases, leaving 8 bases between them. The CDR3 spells CASSEVREYGYTF. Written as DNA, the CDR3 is TGTGCCAGCAGTGAAGTCAGGGAGTATGGCTACACCTTC.